These 28 T cell receptor beta chains were sequenced from one sample in a study of blood T cell repertoires in COVID-19. The method was immunoSEQ multiplex PCR; TCRdb's version includes in-frame clones alone and lacks a portion of them. This repertoire shows about 340,000 clones, 87% found once; its top ten account for about 6.9%. Input material: peripheral blood. The receptors originated from a woman aged 45-60 years with COVID-19, enrolled during active disease.

In this sample, this clone turned up once. The chain couples TRBV4-3 to TRBJ2-2; 11 bases are shared with TRBD1. V shed 4 bases and J 6 bases; nucleotides not matched to a gene: 10. Germline V gene sequence: CDR1 LGHNA, CDR2 YSLEER. The CDR3 sequence is 17 residues long. Written as DNA, the CDR3 is TGCGCCAGCAGCCGACAGGGACAGGGGGGTATTGCCGGGGAGCTGTTTTTT. As protein: CASSRQGQGGIAGELFF.

The chain joins TRBV11-3 to TRBJ2-3; the match to TRBD2 covers 11 bases. Trimming took 4 bases from V and 2 from J; bases not matched to a gene: 5. CDR1 SGHNT and CDR2 YENEEA come from the germline V gene. The CDR3 has 16 amino acids. The DNA of the CDR3 is TGTGCCAGCAGCTCCGGACTAGCGGGCATCACAGATACGCAGTATTTT. Protein sequence: CASSSGLAGITDTQYF.

The V and J genes are TRBV18 and TRBJ2-7; perhaps TRBD2 as D (6 bases). The CDR3 contains 16 residues. Trimming stripped 3 bases from V and 3 bases from J, with 18 bases between. Germline values: CDR1 KGHSH, CDR2 LQKENI. CDR3 sequence (DNA): TGTGCCAGCTCACCCGAACCCCCCCGGGGGTACTACGAGCAGTACTTC. Protein: CASSPEPPRGYYEQYF.

This chain links TRBV6-1 with TRBJ2-3; D is possibly TRBD2 (6 bases). There are 15 residues in the CDR3. CDR1 is MNHNS, CDR2 SASEGT, per germline. Between the trimmed V and J ends, which lost 7 bases and 2 bases, there was a span of 16 bases. For the CDR3, the DNA is TGTGCCAGCACATTGGGGGACTTAGTCACAGATACGCAGTATTTT. It is translated as CASTLGDLVTDTQYF.

This chain joins TRBV3-1 (or the pseudogene TRBV3-2) and TRBJ2-2; D possibly corresponds to TRBD1 (6 bases). V shed 4 bases and J shed 6 bases, with 12 bases lying between them. The CDR3 runs to 14 residues. The germline V gene has CDR1 LGHDT and CDR2 YNNKEL (reference sequence). The CDR3 sequence: CASSPRGSAGELFF. Here the CDR3 DNA reads TGTGCCAGCAGCCCCAGGGGTTCGGCCGGGGAGCTGTTTTTT.

This clone was observed a few times. The chain recombines TRBV19 with TRBJ1-1; no definite D call. In germline, CDR1 is LNHDA, CDR2 SQIVND (reference sequence). V shed 5 bases and J shed 6 bases, with 16 bases lying between them. The CDR3 length is 14 residues. This CDR3 is CASSEGPGEAEAFF. DNA of the CDR3: TGTGCCAGTAGTGAGGGTCCTGGGGAGGCTGAAGCTTTCTTT.

V gene TRBV6-1 combines with J gene TRBJ1-1; 7 nucleotides agree with TRBD1. The CDR3 consists of 15 residues. Trimming at V came to 3 bases and at J to 4 bases, leaving 8 bases not matched to a gene. The germline CDR1 and CDR2 sequences are MNHNS and SASEGT. The CDR3 nucleotides are TGTGCCAGCAGTGAGCCGGGCCAGGGGGTCACTGAAGCTTTCTTT. Translated: CASSEPGQGVTEAFF.

The V call is TRBV30, the J call TRBJ1-3; no firm D call. V was clipped by 1 base and J by 9 bases, with 7 bases between them. The CDR3 runs 11 residues. Germline V gene sequence: CDR1 GTSNPN, CDR2 SVGIG (reference sequence). The CDR3, as DNA: TGTGCCTGGAGTGAGAAGAGCACCATATATTTT. Encoded protein: CAWSEKSTIYF.

This clone came up once. The chain employs TRBV20-1 and TRBJ1-2, with 10 nucleotides matching TRBD1. In germline, CDR1 is DFQATT, CDR2 SNEGSKA (reference sequence). The CDR3 runs 14 residues. V trimming: 3 bases; J trimming: 1 base; junction bases outside the gene matches: 2. The CDR3 DNA is TGCAGTGCTAGTGGGACAGGGGATAACTATGGCTACACCTTC. Translated, it gives CSASGTGDNYGYTF.

The genes are TRBV27 and TRBJ2-1, with 8 bases lining up with TRBD1. CDR3 length: 15 residues. CDR1 is MNHEY and CDR2 is SMNVEV in the germline V gene (reference sequence). The J segment lost 4 bases and the V segment lost 9 bases, leaving 11 bases of the junction unmatched. In nucleotides, the CDR3 is TGTGCCAGAGCCCCCGAGGGACAGGTTTACAATGAGCAGTTCTTC. Encoded protein: CARAPEGQVYNEQFF.

This chain links TRBV5-8 with TRBJ2-3; TRBD2 aligns across 11 bases. Trimming cost V 2 bases and J 4 bases; bases outside gene matches: 6. Germline V CDR1 and CDR2: SGHTS, YDEGEE. This CDR3 is built from 16 residues. In DNA form, the CDR3 reads TGTGCCAGCAGCTTTCCGGGACTAGCGGAATCAGATACGCAGTATTTT. This translates into CASSFPGLAESDTQYF.

The V and J genes are TRBV2 and TRBJ2-7; D not resolved. This CDR3 spans 13 amino acids. V dropped 2 bases and J dropped 2 bases, with 7 bases sitting between them. In germline, CDR1 is SNHLY, CDR2 FYNNEI. CDR3 residues: CASSEYGAYEQYF. Written as DNA, the CDR3 is TGTGCCAGCAGTGAATACGGAGCCTACGAGCAGTACTTC.

V usage is TRBV6-6 and J usage is TRBJ2-5, with D possibly being TRBD2 (6 bases). This CDR3 has 14 residues. With 2 bases removed from V and 4 bases from J, the gap between germline ends came to 11 bases. Germline V gives CDR1 MNHNY, CDR2 SVGAGI (reference sequence). CDR3 region: CASSYGQRVETQYF. For the CDR3, the DNA is TGTGCCAGCAGTTACGGCCAGCGGGTAGAGACCCAGTACTTC.

The chain has TRBV12-5 and TRBJ1-3, with 8 nucleotides matching TRBD1. Germline V gives CDR1 LGHNT, CDR2 FRNRAP. J lost 3 bases, V lost 4 bases, and 5 bases had no gene match. The CDR3 covers 15 residues. The CDR3 loop is CASGSDRAYGNTIYF. CDR3 bases: TGTGCTAGTGGTTCGGACAGGGCGTATGGAAACACCATATATTTT.

J is TRBJ2-3 and V is TRBV21-1; TRBD2 is taken as the D call from the table, unchecked against the DNA. TRBV21-1 is recorded as a pseudogene. This CDR3 comprises 16 residues. CDR3 DNA: TGTGCCAGCAGCAAGGGGACTAGCGGGATCCCAGATACGCAGTATTTT. Its translation is CASSKGTSGIPDTQYF.

This rearrangement joins TRBV10-1 to TRBJ2-7; the match to TRBD1 covers 8 bases. V was clipped by 4 bases and J by 2 bases; unmatched bases: 10. Germline V gives CDR1 WNHNN, CDR2 SYGVQD (reference sequence). The CDR3 sequence is 16 residues long. The CDR3 sequence is CASSGPGQETTYEQYF. CDR3 nucleotides: TGCGCCAGCAGTGGGCCGGGACAGGAGACTACCTACGAGCAGTACTTC.

V and J are TRBV5-1 and TRBJ2-1; D may be TRBD1 (5 bases). Trimming stripped 5 bases from V and 4 bases from J, with 13 bases between. The CDR3 length is 14 residues. Germline assignment: CDR1 SGHRS and CDR2 YFSETQ. The CDR3, as DNA: TGCGCCAGCAGGGTGACAGAGCCTTACAATGAGCAGTTCTTC. As protein: CASRVTEPYNEQFF.

The CDR3 reads CASSRQGGETQYF. CDR3 in DNA: TGTGCCAGCAGCCGACAGGGGGGGGAGACCCAGTACTTC. The gene calls are TRBV21-1 and TRBJ2-5; no DNA check was done on the table's D call, TRBD1. TRBV21-1 is assigned pseudogene status. The CDR3 is 13 residues long.

This chain links TRBV19 with TRBJ1-5; D perhaps matches TRBD1 (6 bases). The CDR3 contains 15 residues. Germline V gives CDR1 LNHDA, CDR2 SQIVND (reference sequence). V was shortened by 7 bases and J by 2 bases, with 15 bases between the two germline ends. CDR3 in amino acids: CASKGQGVGNQPQHF. CDR3 nucleotide sequence: TGTGCCAGTAAGGGACAAGGTGTGGGCAATCAGCCCCAGCATTTT.

This clone was counted a single time. The chain carries TRBV29-1 and TRBJ1-1; D is possibly TRBD1 (6 bases). The CDR3 extends over 12 amino acids. Trimming left V 7 bases short and J 3 bases short, with 12 bases between. Germline V gene data show CDR1 as SQVTM and CDR2 as ANQGSEA. The CDR3, as DNA: TGCAGCGCCAACGAGGGGGACACTGAAGCTTTCTTT. Translation gives CSANEGDTEAFF.

For the CDR3, the DNA is TGCGCCAGCAGCTTGGTACCAACTGAAAACACTGAAGCTTTCTTT. The encoded protein is CASSLVPTENTEAFF. The chain is built from TRBV5-1 and TRBJ1-1; D gene uncertain. There are 15 residues in the CDR3. CDR1 SGHRS and CDR2 YFSETQ come from the germline V gene. Trimming shortened V by 0 bases and J by 2 bases, and 11 bases separated the two germline ends.

The chain couples TRBV5-1 to TRBJ2-3; the D gene is possibly TRBD2 (5 bases). This CDR3 comprises 14 residues. Trimming took off 5 bases at V and 0 bases at J, with 10 bases between the two ends. From germline, CDR1 is SGHRS and CDR2 YFSETQ. The CDR3 reads CASSRGLSTDTQYF. In DNA, the CDR3 is TGCGCCAGCAGTCGAGGGCTTAGCACAGATACGCAGTATTTT.

The chain employs TRBV5-8 and TRBJ1-2; possibly TRBD1 for D (6 bases). The V end was cut by 0 bases, the J end by 1 base, with 13 bases between. Germline CDR1 and CDR2: SGHTS and YDEGEE. The CDR3 is made up of 16 amino acids. CDR3 protein: CASSLAVQGINYGYTF. The CDR3 DNA reads as TGTGCCAGCAGCTTGGCCGTTCAGGGGATTAACTATGGCTACACCTTC.

V and J are TRBV19 and TRBJ1-6; possible D gene TRBD1, 6 bases. Germline V gene sequence: CDR1 LNHDA, CDR2 SQIVND (reference sequence). This CDR3 is built from 14 residues. V was clipped by 7 bases and J by 7 bases, with 14 bases between them. DNA for the CDR3: TGTGCCAGTATAGGCGGACAGAAAAATTCACCCCTCCACTTT. Its translation: CASIGGQKNSPLHF.

J is TRBJ2-7 and V is TRBV19, with a possible D match to TRBD2 (5 bases). Germline-derived CDR1 and CDR2 are LNHDA and SQIVND (reference sequence). V was shortened by 3 bases and J by 5 bases, with 11 bases between the two germline ends. This CDR3 spans 13 amino acids. CDR3: CASSIPGFHEQYF. In nucleotides, the CDR3 is TGTGCCAGTAGTATCCCGGGATTCCACGAGCAGTACTTC.

This clone was seen only once. This rearrangement joins TRBV9 to TRBJ1-1, with 8 bases that match TRBD1. Germline trimming cut 6 bases from V and 2 bases from J; bases unmatched to any gene: 9. CDR3 length equals 15 residues. Germline V lookup: CDR1 SGDLS, CDR2 YYNGEE. The CDR3 nucleotides are TGTGCCAGCATGCAGGGGGCAATTCCTAACACTGAAGCTTTCTTT. It specifies CASMQGAIPNTEAFF.

The chain has TRBV6-5 and TRBJ2-3, with D perhaps matching TRBD2 (5 bases). V lost 4 bases to trimming and J lost 4 bases, with 9 bases between them. This CDR3 spans 13 amino acids. Germline CDR1 and CDR2: MNHEY and SVGAGI. CDR3 DNA sequence: TGTGCCAGCAGTTGGAGGCGGGCAGATACGCAGTATTTT. Its protein is CASSWRRADTQYF.

The chain links TRBV30 to TRBJ2-7, with 11 bases lining up with TRBD2. Trimming removed 2 bases from V and 4 bases from J; junction bases left unmatched: 10. Germline V CDR1 and CDR2: GTSNPN, SVGIG (reference sequence). The CDR3 extends over 16 amino acids. The CDR3 spells CAWSITSGSGGYEQYF. The CDR3 DNA sequence: TGTGCCTGGAGTATAACTAGCGGGAGTGGGGGGTACGAGCAGTACTTC.